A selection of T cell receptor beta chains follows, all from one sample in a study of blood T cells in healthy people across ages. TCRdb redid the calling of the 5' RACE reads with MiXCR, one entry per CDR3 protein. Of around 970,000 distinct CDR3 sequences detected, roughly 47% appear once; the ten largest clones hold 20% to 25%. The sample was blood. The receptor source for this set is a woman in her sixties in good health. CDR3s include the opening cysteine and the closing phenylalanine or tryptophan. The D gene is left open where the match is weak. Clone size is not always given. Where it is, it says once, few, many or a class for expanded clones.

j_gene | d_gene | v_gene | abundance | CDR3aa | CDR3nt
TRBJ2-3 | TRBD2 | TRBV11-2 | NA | CASSLPGLDPETQYF | TGTGCCAGCAGCTTACCGGGACTAGACCCAGAGACGCAGTATTTT
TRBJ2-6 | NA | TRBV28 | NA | CASIGAAVNSGANVLTF | TGTGCCAGCATTGGGGCAGCGGTTAACTCTGGGGCCAACGTCCTGACTTTC
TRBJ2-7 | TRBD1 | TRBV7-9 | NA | CASSSRTGDEQYF | TGTGCCAGCAGCTCAAGAACAGGGGACGAGCAGTACTTC
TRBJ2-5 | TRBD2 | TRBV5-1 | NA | CASSHQLAGSNGQYF | TGCGCCAGCAGCCACCAGTTAGCGGGAAGCAACGGGCAGTACTTC
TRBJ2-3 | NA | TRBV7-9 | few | CASSQSGPDTQYF | TGTGCCAGCAGCCAATCGGGGCCAGATACGCAGTATTTT
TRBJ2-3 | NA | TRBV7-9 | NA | CASSHRVYGGTDTQYF | TGTGCCAGCAGCCATCGTGTATATGGAGGCACAGATACGCAGTATTTT
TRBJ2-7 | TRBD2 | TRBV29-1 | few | CSTGRAGAREQYF | TGCAGCACCGGACGAGCGGGAGCTCGGGAGCAGTACTTC
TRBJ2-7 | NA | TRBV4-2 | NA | CASSYQITYEQYF | TGTGCCAGCAGCTACCAGATTACCTACGAGCAGTACTTC
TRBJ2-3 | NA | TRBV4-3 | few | CASSQDGRGGPDTQYF | TGCGCCAGCAGCCAAGACGGCAGGGGGGGCCCAGATACGCAGTATTTT
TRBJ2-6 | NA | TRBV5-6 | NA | CASSSSTDSGANVLTF | TGTGCCAGCAGCTCTTCGACAGACTCTGGGGCCAACGTCCTGACTTTC
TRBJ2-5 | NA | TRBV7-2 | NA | CASAKPTMEAQYF | TGTGCCAGCGCCAAGCCTACGATGGAGGCCCAGTACTTC
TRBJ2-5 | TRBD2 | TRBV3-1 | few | CASSFRTSGRKTQYF | TGTGCCAGCAGCTTTCGGACTAGCGGGAGAAAGACCCAGTACTTC
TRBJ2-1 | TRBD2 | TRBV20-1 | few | CSAEGLAGYSYYNEQFF | TGCAGTGCTGAGGGACTAGCGGGTTATTCATACTACAATGAGCAGTTCTTC
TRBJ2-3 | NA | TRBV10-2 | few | CASVKQQALSTDTQYF | TGCGCCAGTGTCAAACAGCAGGCTCTGAGCACAGATACGCAGTATTTT
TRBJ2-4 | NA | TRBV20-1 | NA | CSARDYENIQYF | TGCAGTGCTAGAGATTATGAAAACATTCAGTACTTC
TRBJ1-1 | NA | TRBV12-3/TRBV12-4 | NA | CASSLRGDGYTEAFF | TGTGCCAGCAGTTTAAGAGGGGATGGGTACACTGAAGCTTTCTTT
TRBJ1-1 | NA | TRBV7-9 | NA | CASSSGWAGEAFF | TGTGCCAGCAGCTCAGGGTGGGCAGGCGAAGCTTTCTTT
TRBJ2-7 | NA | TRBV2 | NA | CASSEQGVGYEQYF | TGTGCCAGCAGTGAACAGGGCGTCGGCTACGAGCAGTACTTC
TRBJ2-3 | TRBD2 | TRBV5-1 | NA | CASSSSGTSLDTQYF | TGCGCCAGCAGCTCGTCCGGGACTAGCTTGGATACGCAGTATTTT
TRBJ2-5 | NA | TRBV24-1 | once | CATSDGGLRGETQYF | TGTGCCACCAGTGATGGAGGGCTAAGGGGAGAGACCCAGTACTTC
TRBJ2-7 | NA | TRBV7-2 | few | CASSLDSFWYEQYF | TGTGCCAGCAGCTTGGACAGCTTCTGGTACGAGCAGTACTTC
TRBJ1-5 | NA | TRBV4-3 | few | CASSQASNQPQHF | TGCGCCAGCAGCCAAGCAAGCAATCAGCCCCAGCATTTT
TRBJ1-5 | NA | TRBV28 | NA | CASQRQGSNQPQHF | TGTGCCAGCCAGCGTCAGGGGAGCAATCAGCCCCAGCATTTT
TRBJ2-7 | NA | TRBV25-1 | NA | CASSAFWGNSYEQYF | TGTGCCAGCAGTGCCTTTTGGGGCAACTCCTACGAGCAGTACTTC
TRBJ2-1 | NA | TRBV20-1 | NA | CSALTRQEHYNEQFF | TGCAGTGCCTTAACCCGACAGGAACATTACAATGAGCAGTTCTTC
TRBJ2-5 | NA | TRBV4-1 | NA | CASSRVGWVTQYF | TGCGCCAGCAGCCGAGTGGGGTGGGTGACCCAGTACTTC
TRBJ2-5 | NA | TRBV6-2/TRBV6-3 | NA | CASIPEDVWETQYF | TGTGCCAGCATACCGGAGGATGTTTGGGAGACCCAGTACTTC
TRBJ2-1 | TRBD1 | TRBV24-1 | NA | CATSDRAPRTGGYNEQFF | TGTGCCACCAGTGATCGCGCGCCCCGGACAGGGGGCTACAATGAGCAGTTCTTC
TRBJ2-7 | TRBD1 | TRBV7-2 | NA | CASSSDRVVIRSEQYF | TGTGCCAGCAGCTCAGACAGGGTGGTAATTAGGAGCGAGCAGTACTTC
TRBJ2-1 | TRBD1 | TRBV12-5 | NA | CASGSAGQGYNEQFF | TGTGCTAGTGGTTCGGCCGGACAGGGGTACAATGAGCAGTTCTTC
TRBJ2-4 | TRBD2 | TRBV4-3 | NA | CASSPGAGLADKNIQYF | TGCGCCAGCAGCCCGGGAGCGGGACTAGCGGACAAAAACATTCAGTACTTC
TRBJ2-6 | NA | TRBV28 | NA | CASSSHRSGANVLTF | TGTGCCAGCAGTTCCCACCGGTCTGGGGCCAACGTCCTGACTTTC
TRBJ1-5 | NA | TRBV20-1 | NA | CSADTYNQPQHF | TGCAGTGCTGACACCTACAATCAGCCCCAGCATTTT
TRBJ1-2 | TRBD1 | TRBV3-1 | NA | CASSPAAYRGRPNYGYTF | TGTGCCAGCAGTCCAGCTGCGTACAGGGGCAGGCCTAACTATGGCTACACCTTC
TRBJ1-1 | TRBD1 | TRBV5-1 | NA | CASSLTGTGDAEAFF | TGCGCCAGCAGCCTCACCGGGACAGGGGACGCTGAAGCTTTCTTT
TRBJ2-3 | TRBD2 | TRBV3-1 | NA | CASSLGLAGVADTQYF | TGTGCCAGCAGTTTAGGTCTCGCGGGAGTGGCGGATACGCAGTATTTT
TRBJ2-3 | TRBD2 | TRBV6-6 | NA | CASRPAGTSPTQYF | TGTGCCAGCCGACCAGCGGGAACCAGTCCGACGCAGTATTTT
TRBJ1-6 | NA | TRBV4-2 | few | CASSPGTWLSSYNSPLHF | TGTGCCAGCAGCCCGGGGACGTGGCTTAGCTCCTATAATTCACCCCTCCACTTT
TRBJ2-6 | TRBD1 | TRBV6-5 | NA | CASSYGRGQGTGANVLTF | TGTGCCAGCAGTTACGGGAGGGGACAGGGGACTGGGGCCAACGTCCTGACTTTC
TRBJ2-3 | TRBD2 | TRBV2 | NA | CASIRLAGEKGTDTQYF | TGTGCCAGCATACGACTAGCGGGAGAGAAAGGCACAGATACGCAGTATTTT
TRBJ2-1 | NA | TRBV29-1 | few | CSVVRDYNEQFF | TGCAGCGTTGTTAGGGATTACAATGAGCAGTTCTTC
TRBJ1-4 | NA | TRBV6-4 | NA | CASSDELGEKLFF | TGTGCCAGCAGTGATGAGCTAGGGGAAAAACTGTTTTTT
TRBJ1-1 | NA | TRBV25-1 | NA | CASTTGPNTEAFF | TGTGCCAGCACAACAGGGCCGAACACTGAAGCTTTCTTT
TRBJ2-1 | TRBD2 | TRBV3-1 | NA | CASSQDSVDWREGPYNEQFF | TGTGCCAGCAGCCAAGATAGCGTGGACTGGCGGGAGGGGCCGTACAATGAGCAGTTCTTC
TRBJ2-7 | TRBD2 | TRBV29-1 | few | CSVKTSGGSYEQYF | TGCAGCGTTAAGACTAGCGGAGGGTCCTACGAGCAGTACTTC
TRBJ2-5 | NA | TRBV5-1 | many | CASKPEQETQYF | TGCGCCAGCAAACCCGAACAAGAGACCCAGTACTTC
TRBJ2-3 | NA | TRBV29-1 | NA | CSVEDAGYSTDTQYF | TGCAGCGTTGAAGATGCGGGGTATAGCACAGATACGCAGTATTTT
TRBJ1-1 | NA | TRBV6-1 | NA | CASSEGGRAPTEAFF | TGTGCCAGCAGTGAAGGGGGGAGGGCCCCCACTGAAGCTTTCTTT
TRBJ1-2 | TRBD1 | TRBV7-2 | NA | CASSLHPSGTGTYGYTF | TGTGCCAGCAGCTTACATCCCTCCGGGACAGGGACCTATGGCTACACCTTC
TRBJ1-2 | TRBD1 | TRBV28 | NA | CASDRAPTSNYGYTF | TGTGCCAGCGACAGGGCACCCACTTCTAACTATGGCTACACCTTC
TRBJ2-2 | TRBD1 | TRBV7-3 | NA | CTSRLTGANTGELFF | TGTACCAGCAGATTAACAGGGGCGAACACCGGGGAGCTGTTTTTT
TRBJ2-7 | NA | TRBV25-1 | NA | CASKKRDTYEQYF | TGTGCCAGCAAAAAGAGGGATACATACGAGCAGTACTTC
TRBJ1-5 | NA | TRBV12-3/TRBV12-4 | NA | CASRGGQLFNQPQHF | TGTGCCAGCAGGGGCGGACAGTTGTTCAATCAGCCCCAGCATTTT
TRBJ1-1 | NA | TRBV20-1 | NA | CSARGRSWNTEAFF | TGCAGTGCTAGAGGTAGGAGTTGGAACACTGAAGCTTTCTTT
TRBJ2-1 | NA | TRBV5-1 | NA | CASSWGSWRTPTGDSYNEQFF | TGCGCCAGCAGCTGGGGATCTTGGCGGACACCGACCGGAGATTCCTACAATGAGCAGTTCTTC